This T cell receptor (beta chain) was captured in a study of T cells expressing NK-cell markers. Study background: Source material for TCR beta repertoires consisted of sorted CD3+CD56+NKG2C+, CD3+CD56+NKG2C- and CD3+CD56-NKG2C+ T cells.

Notes on this clonotype: Antigen: not known.

Study results and caveats: Dominant NKG2C+ clonotypes in 6 or 7 donors made up about 1.0-7.5% of CD8+ T cells.

TCRdb reprocessed the 5' RACE reads, keeping one entry per CDR3 protein, no DNA. This sample's table reports 250,000 to 300,000 distinct CDR3 sequences. The germline V gene has CDR1 LGHDT and CDR2 YNNKEL (reference sequence). This CDR3 spans 12 amino acids. Sequenced sample: blood T cells: a sorted CD56 or NKG2C T cell subset, CD4+ or CD8+ T cells, or bulk PBMC T cells (not recorded which). This receptor was identified in a woman between 18 and 70 years old in good health. The gene calls are TRBV3-1 and TRBJ1-6. CDR3 in amino acids: CASSQYPSPLHF.